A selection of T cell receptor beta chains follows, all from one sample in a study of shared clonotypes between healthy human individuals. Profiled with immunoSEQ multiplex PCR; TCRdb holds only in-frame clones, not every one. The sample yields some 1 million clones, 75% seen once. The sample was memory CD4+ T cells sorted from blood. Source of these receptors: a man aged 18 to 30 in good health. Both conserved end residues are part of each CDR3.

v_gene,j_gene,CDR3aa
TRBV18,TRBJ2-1,CASAVGPDNEQFF
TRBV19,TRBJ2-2,CASRHGLNTGELFF
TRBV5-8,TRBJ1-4,CASSLAGQPNEKLFF
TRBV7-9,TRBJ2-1,CASSGGGVHYNEQFF
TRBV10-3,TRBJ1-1,CAISGVTGGEAFF
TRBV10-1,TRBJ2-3,CASSDYPLGTDTQYF
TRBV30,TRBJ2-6,CAWSTGANVLTF
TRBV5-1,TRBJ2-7,CASSQLAGVSYEQYF
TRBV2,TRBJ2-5,CAGGGTRQETQYF
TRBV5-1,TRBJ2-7,CASSQDRGHYEQYF
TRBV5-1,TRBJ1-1,CASSLVAGVEHTEAFF
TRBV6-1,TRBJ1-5,CASTSGGAQDQPQHF
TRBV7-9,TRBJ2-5,CASSLILGETQYF
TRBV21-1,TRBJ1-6,CASSKAETGPPPLHF
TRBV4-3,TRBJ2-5,CASSQDRRTGRETQYF
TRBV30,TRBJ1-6,CAWSKFGDFLNSPLHF
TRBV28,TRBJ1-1,CASKINTEAFF
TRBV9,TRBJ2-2,CASSVDRGYLFF
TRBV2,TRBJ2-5,CASRDSATVETQYF
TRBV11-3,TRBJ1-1,CASSKRQGRTDAFF
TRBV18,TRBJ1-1,CASSPPHRTEAFF
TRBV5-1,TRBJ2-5,CASSLTGYQETQYF
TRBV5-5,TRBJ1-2,CASSWGSGQGGNYGYTF
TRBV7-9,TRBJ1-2,CASSFQQGVGKDYTF
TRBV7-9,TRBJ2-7,CASSLGAYEQYF
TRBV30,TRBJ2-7,CAWSAATSGLSYEQYF
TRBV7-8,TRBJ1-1,CASSLGAERKSTEAFF
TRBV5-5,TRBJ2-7,CASSFRAVQDEQYF
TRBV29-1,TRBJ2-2,CSVERQGTGELFF
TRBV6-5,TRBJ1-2,CASSQLGVSFGYTF
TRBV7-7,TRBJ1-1,CASSQDRETEAFF
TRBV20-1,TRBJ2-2,CSAPQAGELFF
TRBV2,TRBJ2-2,CASKTGTGDTGELFF
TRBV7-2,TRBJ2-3,CASSLVGTGSTDTQYF
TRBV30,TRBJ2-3,CAWTVSTSTDTQYF
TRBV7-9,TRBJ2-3,CASSPPASGALSTQYF
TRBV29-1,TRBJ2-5,CSAWGGDAGYQETQYF
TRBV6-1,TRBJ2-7,CASSTRGAGGHEQYF
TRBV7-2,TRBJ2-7,CASSTPLGSGEQYF
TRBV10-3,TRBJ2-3,CAISESRTRTGTDTQYF
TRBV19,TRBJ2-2,CASSISGKIGELFF
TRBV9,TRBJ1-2,CASSVKTGDDYGYTF
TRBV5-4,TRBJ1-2,CASSLDQGTNYGYTF
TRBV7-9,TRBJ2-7,CASSLSGSSYEQYF
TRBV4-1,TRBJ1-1,CASSQDRGRTEAFF
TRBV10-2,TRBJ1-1,CASRPGTGLNTEAFF
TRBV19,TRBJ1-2,CASSSTGYGYTF
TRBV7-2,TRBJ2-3,CASSSTGRNRDTQYF
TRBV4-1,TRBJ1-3,CASSQDSTVSGNTIYF
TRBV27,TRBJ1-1,CASIGQANTEAFF
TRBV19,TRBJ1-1,CASTRNMGQSEAFF
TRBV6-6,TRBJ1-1,CASSSTSMNTEAFF
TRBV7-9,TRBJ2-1,CASSQRQGAGGEQFF
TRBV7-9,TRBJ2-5,CASSLRQGGLRETQYF
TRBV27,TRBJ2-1,CASSQAPGTGSYNEQFF
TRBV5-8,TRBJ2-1,CASIVRDEQFF
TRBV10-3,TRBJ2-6,CAISESIRTGANVLTF
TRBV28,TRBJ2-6,CASRTGGTGANVLTF